The present entry profiles one T cell receptor beta chain with its context. This sample stems from a study of T cells in Graves' hyperthyroidism and ophthalmopathy. RNA transcripts yielded amplified TCR beta CDR3 regions. A set of HTBI primers served as the primers for a first-round RT-PCR of the TCR CDR3. TCRdb ran MiXCR on the multiplex PCR reads and lists one entry per CDR3 protein. The sample shows 300,000 to 450,000 distinct CDR3 sequences, 13% of them seen only once. Trimming cost V 3 bases and J 6 bases; bases outside gene matches: 3. CDR3 length equals 14 residues. Germline loops: CDR1 MNHEY, CDR2 SVGEGT.

Sample: blood. This rearrangement joins TRBV6-2 or TRBV6-3 to TRBJ1-2; TRBD1 agrees at 11 bases. The receptor was isolated from a woman aged 18-29 years with Graves' hyperthyroidism. The CDR3 bases are TGTGCCAGCAGTTATGGGACAGGGGGAAATGGCTACACCTTC. Residues: CASSYGTGGNGYTF.